This TCR beta chain stems from a study of shared clonotypes between healthy human individuals. On the study more broadly: The plates for each donor numbered three CD4 naive, three CD4 memory, two CD8 naive and one CD8 memory. Study observations and caveats: Several donors held about 5% of naive CD4 clonotypes in common.

Points on this clone: The antigen is unknown.

Germline V gene sequence: CDR1 ENHRY, CDR2 SYGVKD. The CDR3 extends over 13 amino acids. At the deep level, the assay was run. It was roughly 190 ng DNA, 30,000 or so T cell genomes, that sorted-subset replicate PCRs used. Clones were read by immunoSEQ multiplex PCR, and TCRdb kept only the in-frame ones, dropping some. The sample contains 550,000 to 800,000 clones, less than 95% of which appear only once. The rearrangement joins TRBV10-3 to TRBJ2-5; a weak D match, TRBD2 (6 bases). The DNA end lines up better with TRBJ2-7; the J call may be wrong. The sequence derives from a young man in good health. Some clones in this sample may be carry-over from other donors' samples. The sequenced sample consisted of memory CD8+ T cells from PBMCs. Subset in this sample: CD45RO+ cells pooled with CCR7-negative TemRA cells. The CDR3 region is CATLERATYEQYF. The CDR3 nucleotides are TGTGCCACCTTGGAGCGGGCTACCTACGAGCAGTACTTC.